The 18 T cell receptor beta chains below all came from one sample that was sequenced in a study of T cell responses to AZD1222 COVID-19 vaccine. The table came from immunoSEQ multiplex PCR; TCRdb's copy has only in-frame clones and leaves some out. The sample lists some 150,000 clones; more than 85% were seen once. This material consisted of peripheral blood, taken on day 0 of AZD1222 vaccination. These receptors came from an adult in good health.

This rearrangement joins TRBV18 to TRBJ1-4, with D possibly TRBD1 on 6 matching bases. Germline V gene lookup returns CDR1 KGHSH and CDR2 LQKENI. This CDR3 has 13 amino acids. V lost 6 bases and J 6 bases, leaving 11 bases between the germline ends. The CDR3 nucleotides are TGTGCCAGCTCTCAACAGGGTCATGAAAAACTGTTTTTT. It encodes CASSQQGHEKLFF.

This clone was counted a single time. The V call is TRBV7-9, the J call TRBJ2-1; D is unresolved. The CDR3 is 17 amino acids. Per the germline V gene, CDR1 is SEHNR and CDR2 is FQNEAQ (reference sequence). The V end was cut by 1 base, the J end by 0 bases, with 13 bases between. CDR3 sequence reads: CASSLVGQRSSYNEQFF. In DNA, the CDR3 is TGTGCCAGCAGCTTAGTGGGCCAGCGAAGCTCCTACAATGAGCAGTTCTTC. The variable domain in full, completed from reference TRBV7-9 and TRBJ2-1, reads DTGVSQNPRHKITKRGQNVTFRCDPISEHNRLYWYRQTLGQGPEFLTYFQNEAQLEKSRLLSDRFSAERPKGSFSTLEIQRTEQGDSAMYLCASSLVGQRSSYNEQFFGPGTRLTVL.

This chain links TRBV5-5 with TRBJ2-6; 7 bases line up with TRBD1. Germline V gene data show CDR1 as SGHKS and CDR2 as YYEKEE (reference sequence). The CDR3 is 17 amino acids. Trimming took 3 bases from V and 0 from J; bases not matched to a gene: 6. This CDR3 is CASSSNRGGSGANVLTF. CDR3 bases: TGTGCCAGCAGCTCGAACAGGGGTGGCTCTGGGGCCAACGTCCTGACTTTC.

V and J are TRBV2 and TRBJ2-1; no reliable D call. Looked up from germline, CDR1 is SNHLY and CDR2 is FYNNEI. CDR3 length equals 13 residues. V lost 5 bases and J 9 bases, leaving 14 bases between the germline ends. The CDR3 DNA reads as TGTGCCAGCAGTCCCCAAGGCGGCAGTGAGCAGTTCTTC. It yields the protein CASSPQGGSEQFF.

DNA for the CDR3: TGTGCCAGCAGTTACGGGGGGGCGCAAGGCTATGGCTACACCTTC. It encodes CASSYGGAQGYGYTF. The chain couples TRBV6-5 to TRBJ1-2; tentatively, D is TRBD1 (6 bases). The CDR3 is made up of 15 amino acids. The V end lost 2 bases, the J end lost 4 bases, and 14 bases lay between the germline ends. From germline, CDR1 is MNHEY and CDR2 SVGAGI.

The rearrangement uses TRBV3-1 (or the pseudogene TRBV3-2) and TRBJ1-6; tentatively, D is TRBD1 (6 bases). V was trimmed by 2 bases and J by 9 bases, leaving 11 bases between them. The CDR3 runs 14 residues. From germline, CDR1 is LGHDT and CDR2 YNNKEL (reference sequence). The CDR3 region has the DNA TGTGCCAGCAGCCAATACCTACAGGGTTCACCCCTCCACTTT. Residues: CASSQYLQGSPLHF.

V is TRBV9 and J is TRBJ1-2; 7 nucleotides align to TRBD1. Trimming at V came to 0 bases and at J to 7 bases, leaving 6 bases not matched to a gene. Germline V gene lookup returns CDR1 SGDLS and CDR2 YYNGEE. The CDR3 sequence is 14 residues long. The CDR3, as DNA: TGTGCCAGCAGCGTAGGACAGGGAATTCTTGGCTACACCTTC. Protein sequence: CASSVGQGILGYTF.

The J gene is TRBJ1-4, the V gene TRBV18; no firm D call. CDR1 KGHSH and CDR2 LQKENI come from the germline V gene. The CDR3 extends over 14 amino acids. Trimming cost V 6 bases and J 5 bases, with 13 bases left between them. CDR3 loop: CASSPGSRNEKLFF. The CDR3 nucleotides are TGTGCCAGCTCCCCAGGCAGCCGGAATGAAAAACTGTTTTTT.

The chain combines TRBV30 with TRBJ2-3, with 7 bases aligning to TRBD2. CDR1 is GTSNPN and CDR2 is SVGIG in the germline V gene (reference sequence). V shed 4 bases and J 5 bases; nucleotides not matched to a gene: 6. This CDR3 spans 13 amino acids. This CDR3 reads CAWTSGAGDTQYF. As DNA, the CDR3 is TGTGCCTGGACTAGCGGAGCGGGAGATACGCAGTATTTT.

The genes are TRBV5-8 and TRBJ1-5; D unresolved. The ends were cut back, 0 bases at V and 5 bases at J, with 9 bases in the middle. CDR1 is SGHTS, CDR2 YDEGEE, per germline. The CDR3 has 14 residues. The chain's CDR3 is CASSLDTTYQPQHF. The CDR3 bases are TGTGCCAGCAGCTTGGACACTACTTATCAGCCCCAGCATTTT. The complete variable domain, with remaining parts taken from reference TRBV5-8 and TRBJ1-5, reads EAGVTQSPTHLIKTRGQQATLRCSPISGHTSVYWYQQALGLGLQFLLWYDEGEERNRGNFPPRFSGRQFPNYSSELNVNALELEDSALYLCASSLDTTYQPQHFGDGTRLSIL.

The chain recombines TRBV24-1 with TRBJ2-3, with D hard to call. V was shortened by 1 base and J by 7 bases, with 8 bases between the two germline ends. This CDR3 has 13 residues. Germline V gene sequence: CDR1 KGHDR, CDR2 SFDVKD. The CDR3 here is CATSDFWNNTQYF. CDR3 nucleotide sequence: TGTGCCACCAGTGATTTCTGGAATAATACGCAGTATTTT.

The V gene is TRBV5-6, the J gene TRBJ1-3; no reliable D call. V lost 4 bases, J lost 0 bases, and 11 bases lay in between. The CDR3 is made up of 15 amino acids. In germline, CDR1 is SGHDT, CDR2 YYEEEE. CDR3 nucleotides: TGTGCCAGCAGCATTCGCTCTGGCTCTGGAAACACCATATATTTT. Translated: CASSIRSGSGNTIYF.

This clone was seen only a few times. The chain combines TRBV7-9 with TRBJ2-6; no reliable D call. The CDR3 contains 16 residues. Germline V gene data show CDR1 as SEHNR and CDR2 as FQNEAQ (reference sequence). The ends were cut back, 5 bases at V and 0 bases at J, with 11 bases in the middle. CDR3 nucleotide sequence: TGTGCCAGCAGCCTTGCGGCAGCCTCTGGGGCCAACGTCCTGACTTTC. Translation gives CASSLAAASGANVLTF.

This chain links TRBV6-5 with TRBJ1-6; 7 bases map to TRBD1. This CDR3 has 16 residues. Trimming cost V 0 bases and J 7 bases; bases outside gene matches: 6. The germline V gene has CDR1 MNHEY and CDR2 SVGAGI. As DNA, the CDR3 is TGTGCCAGCAGTTACTCTTTGACAGGGACAAATTCACCCCTCCACTTT. Its translation: CASSYSLTGTNSPLHF.

The chain joins TRBV5-1 to TRBJ2-4; TRBD2 is a possible D gene (6 bases). In germline, CDR1 is SGHRS, CDR2 YFSETQ. This CDR3 is 15 amino acids long. V was pared by 0 bases and J by 0 bases, with 7 bases between. The CDR3 coding sequence is TGCGCCAGCAGCTTGGAGGGACTAGCCAAAAACATTCAGTACTTC. This sequence encodes CASSLEGLAKNIQYF.

The CDR3 region is CASRGGGRNYEQYF. CDR3 nucleotides: TGTGCCAGCCGGGGGGGCGGGAGGAATTACGAGCAGTACTTC. The V call is TRBV6-5, the J call TRBJ2-7, with TRBD2 identical over 8 bases. This CDR3 comprises 14 residues. Trimming removed 8 bases from V and 4 bases from J; junction bases left unmatched: 10. Germline V gene data show CDR1 as MNHEY and CDR2 as SVGAGI.

V usage is TRBV19 and J usage is TRBJ1-1; unclear D gene. V gave up 2 bases and J gave up 5 bases, with 15 bases separating them. Germline lookup yields CDR1 LNHDA and CDR2 SQIVND (reference sequence). The CDR3 sequence is 15 residues long. CDR3 region: CASSIRAGSGTEAFF. The CDR3 DNA is TGTGCCAGTAGTATACGGGCAGGCTCTGGGACTGAAGCTTTCTTT.

V and J are TRBV5-1 and TRBJ1-2, with 8 positions matching TRBD1. This CDR3 is 15 amino acids long. CDR1 is SGHRS, CDR2 YFSETQ, per germline. J was trimmed by 0 bases and V by 5 bases; bases with no gene match: 6. The CDR3 nucleotides read TGCGCCAGCAGACAGGGGGAGCCTTCTAACTATGGCTACACCTTC. Amino acid sequence: CASRQGEPSNYGYTF.